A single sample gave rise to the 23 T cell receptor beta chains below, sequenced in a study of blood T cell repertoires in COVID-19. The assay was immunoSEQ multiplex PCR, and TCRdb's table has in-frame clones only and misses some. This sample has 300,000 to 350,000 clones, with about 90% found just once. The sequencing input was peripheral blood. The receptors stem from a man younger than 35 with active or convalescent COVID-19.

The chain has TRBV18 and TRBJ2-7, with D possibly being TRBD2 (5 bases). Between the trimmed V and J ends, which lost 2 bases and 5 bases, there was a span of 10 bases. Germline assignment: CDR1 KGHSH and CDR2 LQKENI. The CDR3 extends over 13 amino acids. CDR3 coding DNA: TGTGCCAGCTCACCAGGAGGAGGAAACGAGCAGTACTTC. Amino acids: CASSPGGGNEQYF.

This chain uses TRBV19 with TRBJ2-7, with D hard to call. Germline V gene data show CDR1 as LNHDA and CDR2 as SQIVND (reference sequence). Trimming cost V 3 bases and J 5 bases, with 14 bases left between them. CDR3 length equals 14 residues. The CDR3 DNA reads TGTGCCAGTAGTATCTCGTCTAGTATTGACGAGCAGTACTTC. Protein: CASSISSSIDEQYF.

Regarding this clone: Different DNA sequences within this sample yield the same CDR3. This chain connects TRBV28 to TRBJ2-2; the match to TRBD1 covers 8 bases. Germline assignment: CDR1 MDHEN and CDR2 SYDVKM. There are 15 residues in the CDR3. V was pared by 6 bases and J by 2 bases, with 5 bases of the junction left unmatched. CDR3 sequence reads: CASSPGQGNTGELFF. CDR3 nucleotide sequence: TGTGCCAGCAGCCCAGGACAGGGAAACACCGGGGAGCTGTTTTTT. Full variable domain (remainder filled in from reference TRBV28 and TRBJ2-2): DVKVTQSSRYLVKRTGEKVFLECVQDMDHENMFWYRQDPGLGLRLIYFSYDVKMKEKGDIPEGYSVSREKKERFSLILESASTNQTSMYLCASSPGQGNTGELFFGEGSRLTVL.

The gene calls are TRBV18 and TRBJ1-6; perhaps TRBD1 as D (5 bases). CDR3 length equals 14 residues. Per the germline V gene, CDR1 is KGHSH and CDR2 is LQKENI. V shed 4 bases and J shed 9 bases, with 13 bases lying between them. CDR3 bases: TGTGCCAGCTCACTTGCCAGGGAGGGTTCACCCCTCCACTTT. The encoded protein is CASSLAREGSPLHF.

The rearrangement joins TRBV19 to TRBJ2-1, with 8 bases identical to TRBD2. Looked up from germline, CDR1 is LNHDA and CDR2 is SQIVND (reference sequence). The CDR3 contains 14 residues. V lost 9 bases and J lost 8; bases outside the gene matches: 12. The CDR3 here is CASRLASSTDEQFF. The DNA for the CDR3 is TGTGCCAGCAGACTAGCGAGTAGTACCGATGAGCAGTTCTTC.

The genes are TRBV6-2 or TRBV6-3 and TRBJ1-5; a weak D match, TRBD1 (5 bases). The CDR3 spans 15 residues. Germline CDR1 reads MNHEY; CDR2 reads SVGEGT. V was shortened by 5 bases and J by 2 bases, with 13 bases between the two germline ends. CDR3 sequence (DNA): TGTGCCAGCAGTCGTCGGGGGATAGGCAATCAGCCCCAGCATTTT. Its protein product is CASSRRGIGNQPQHF.

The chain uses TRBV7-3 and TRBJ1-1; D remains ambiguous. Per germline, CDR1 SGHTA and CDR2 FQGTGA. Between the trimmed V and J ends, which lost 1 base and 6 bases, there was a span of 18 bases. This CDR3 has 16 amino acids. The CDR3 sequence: CASSLRLEPEDSEAFF. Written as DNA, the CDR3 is TGTGCCAGCAGCTTAAGGTTGGAGCCCGAGGACTCTGAAGCTTTCTTT.

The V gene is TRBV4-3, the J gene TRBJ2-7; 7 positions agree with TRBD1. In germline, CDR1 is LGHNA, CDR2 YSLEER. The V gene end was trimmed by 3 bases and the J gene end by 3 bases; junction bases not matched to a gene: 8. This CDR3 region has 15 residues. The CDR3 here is CASSQAPGQNYEQYF. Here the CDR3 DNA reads TGCGCCAGCAGCCAGGCACCGGGACAGAACTACGAGCAGTACTTC.

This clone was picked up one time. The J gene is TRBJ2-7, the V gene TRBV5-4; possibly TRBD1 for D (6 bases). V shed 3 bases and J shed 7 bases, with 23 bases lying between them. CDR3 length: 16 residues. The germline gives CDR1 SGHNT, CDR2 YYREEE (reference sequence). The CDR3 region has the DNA TGTGCCAGCAGCTCCCTAAGGGGGACAAAATCGAGGGAGCAGTACTTC. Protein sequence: CASSSLRGTKSREQYF.

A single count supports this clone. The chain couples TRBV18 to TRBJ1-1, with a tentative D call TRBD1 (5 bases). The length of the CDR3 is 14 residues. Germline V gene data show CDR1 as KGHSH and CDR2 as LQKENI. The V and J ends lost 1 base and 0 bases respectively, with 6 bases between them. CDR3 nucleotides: TGTGCCAGCTCACCACGGGGCTTGAACACTGAAGCTTTCTTT. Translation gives CASSPRGLNTEAFF.

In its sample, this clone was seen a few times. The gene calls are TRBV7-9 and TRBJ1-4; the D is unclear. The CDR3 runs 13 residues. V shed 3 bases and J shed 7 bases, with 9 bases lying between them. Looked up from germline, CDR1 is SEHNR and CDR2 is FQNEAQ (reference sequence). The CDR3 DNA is TGTGCCAGCAGCTTCAGTCGGGGTGAAAAACTGTTTTTT. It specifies CASSFSRGEKLFF.

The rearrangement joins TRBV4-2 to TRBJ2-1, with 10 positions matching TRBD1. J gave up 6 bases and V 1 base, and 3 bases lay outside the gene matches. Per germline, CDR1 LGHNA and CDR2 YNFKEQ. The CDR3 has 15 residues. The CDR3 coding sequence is TGTGCCAGCAGCCAAGTAGGGGACAGGGGCAATGAGCAGTTCTTC. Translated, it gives CASSQVGDRGNEQFF.

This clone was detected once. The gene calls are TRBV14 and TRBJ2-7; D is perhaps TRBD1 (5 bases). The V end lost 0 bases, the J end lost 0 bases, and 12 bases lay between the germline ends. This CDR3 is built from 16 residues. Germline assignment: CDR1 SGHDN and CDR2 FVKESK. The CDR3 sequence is CASSQDGYRSSYEQYF. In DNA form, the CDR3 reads TGTGCCAGCAGCCAAGATGGATACAGGAGCTCCTACGAGCAGTACTTC.

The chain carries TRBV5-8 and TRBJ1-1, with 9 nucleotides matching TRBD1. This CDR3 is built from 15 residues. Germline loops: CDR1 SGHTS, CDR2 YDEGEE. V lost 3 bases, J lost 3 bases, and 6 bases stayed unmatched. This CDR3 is CASSSQGAQDTEAFF. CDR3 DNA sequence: TGTGCCAGCAGCTCACAGGGGGCGCAGGACACTGAAGCTTTCTTT.

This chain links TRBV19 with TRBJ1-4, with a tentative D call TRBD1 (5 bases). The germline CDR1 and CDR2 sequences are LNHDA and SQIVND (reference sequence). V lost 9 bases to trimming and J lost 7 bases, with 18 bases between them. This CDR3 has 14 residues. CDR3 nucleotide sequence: TGTGCCAGGACCTACCAGGGTTGGGGTGAAAAACTGTTTTTT. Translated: CARTYQGWGEKLFF.

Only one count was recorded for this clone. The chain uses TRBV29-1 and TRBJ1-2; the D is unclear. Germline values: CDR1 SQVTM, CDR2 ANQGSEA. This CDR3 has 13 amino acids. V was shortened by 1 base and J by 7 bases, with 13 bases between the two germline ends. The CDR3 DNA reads TGCAGCGTTGAAGCGGGAGGTCTAGGTGGCTACACCTTC. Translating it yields CSVEAGGLGGYTF.

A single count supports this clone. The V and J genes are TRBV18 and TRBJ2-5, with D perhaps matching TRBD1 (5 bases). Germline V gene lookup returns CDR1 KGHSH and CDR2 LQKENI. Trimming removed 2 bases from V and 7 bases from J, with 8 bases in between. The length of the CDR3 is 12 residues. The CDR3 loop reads CASSPDSRTQYF. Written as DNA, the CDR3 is TGTGCCAGCTCACCAGACAGCCGGACCCAGTACTTC.

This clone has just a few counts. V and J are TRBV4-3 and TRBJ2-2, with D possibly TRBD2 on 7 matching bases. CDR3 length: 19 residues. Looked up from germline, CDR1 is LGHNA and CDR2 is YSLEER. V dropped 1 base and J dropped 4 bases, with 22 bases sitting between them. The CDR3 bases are TGCGCCAGCAGCCAAGCACTCCCAGGGCGGGGGCGTATCACCGGGGAGCTGTTTTTT. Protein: CASSQALPGRGRITGELFF.

This CDR3 reads CASSLKGLGDEQFF. The CDR3 coding sequence is TGCGCCAGCAGCTTGAAGGGGCTTGGGGATGAGCAGTTCTTC. The chain links TRBV5-1 to TRBJ2-1; D might be TRBD1 (5 bases). V dropped 1 base and J dropped 8 bases, with 13 bases sitting between them. Germline V gene data show CDR1 as SGHRS and CDR2 as YFSETQ. There are 14 residues in the CDR3.

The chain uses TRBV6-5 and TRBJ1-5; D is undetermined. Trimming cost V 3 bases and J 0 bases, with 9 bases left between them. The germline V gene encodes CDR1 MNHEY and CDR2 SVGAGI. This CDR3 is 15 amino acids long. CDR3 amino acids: CASSYNPYSNQPQHF. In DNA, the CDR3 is TGTGCCAGCAGTTATAATCCTTATAGCAATCAGCCCCAGCATTTT.

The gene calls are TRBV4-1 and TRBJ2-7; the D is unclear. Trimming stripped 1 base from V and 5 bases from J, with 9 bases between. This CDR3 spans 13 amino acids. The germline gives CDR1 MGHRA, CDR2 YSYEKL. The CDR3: CASSQALADEQYF. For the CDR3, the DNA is TGCGCCAGCAGCCAAGCATTGGCGGACGAGCAGTACTTC.

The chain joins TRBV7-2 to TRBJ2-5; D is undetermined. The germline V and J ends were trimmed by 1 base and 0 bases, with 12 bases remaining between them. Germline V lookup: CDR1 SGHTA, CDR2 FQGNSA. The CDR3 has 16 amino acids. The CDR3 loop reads CASSLGGFGYQETQYF. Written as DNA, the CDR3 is TGTGCCAGCAGCTTAGGAGGTTTTGGGTACCAAGAGACCCAGTACTTC.

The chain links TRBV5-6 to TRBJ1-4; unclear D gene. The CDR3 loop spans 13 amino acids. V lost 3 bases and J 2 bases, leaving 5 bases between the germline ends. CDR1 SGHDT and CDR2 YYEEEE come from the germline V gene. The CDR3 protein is CASSSSTNEKLFF. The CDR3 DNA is TGTGCCAGCAGCTCGTCCACTAATGAAAAACTGTTTTTT.